This T cell receptor beta chain was profiled in a study of T cells after yellow fever vaccination. From the 5' RACE reads, TCRdb called clonotypes with MiXCR, one entry per CDR3 protein. The table records about 400,000 distinct CDR3 sequences, around 6.5% of them present only once. Broader study findings: The study re-detected most primary-vaccination clones after the booster (96% CD4, 80% to 90% CD8). There was a possibility that FACS-sorted repertoires contained abundant clonotypes contaminating from the bulk population. It was the secondary response that reached its peak faster, day 5 versus 15, but it was weaker.

V was clipped by 2 bases and J by 5 bases, with 12 bases between them. Germline V gene data show CDR1 as MNHEY and CDR2 as SVGAGI. The CDR3 runs to 14 residues. Regarding this clonotype: What it recognizes is unknown.

This TCR derives from a man in his thirties or forties who received the YFV17D yellow fever vaccine. The chain uses TRBV6-5 and TRBJ1-1; TRBD1 might be the D (6 bases). The starting material was PBMCs, obtained 5 days after the yellow fever booster vaccination. The CDR3 here is CASSYARGATEAFF. In nucleotides, the CDR3 is TGTGCCAGCAGTTACGCCCGGGGGGCGACTGAAGCTTTCTTT.